This T cell receptor (beta chain) is from a study of cytomegalovirus exposure and HLA in healthy donors. Study conclusions and caveats: An analysis done earlier found most TCR beta V segments productive about 87% or about 30% of the time. The listing of fewer than 200 TCR beta chains classed them as cytomegalovirus-associated. Information on immune exposure was restricted to one variable (CMV serostatus).

The PCR employed 60 Vbeta primers together with 13 Jbeta primers. The protocol was immunoSEQ multiplex PCR, while the TCRdb copy is restricted to in-frame clones and leaves out a portion. The sample lists about 90,000 clones; approximately 71% were seen once. The length of the CDR3 is 15 residues. The V and J ends lost 7 bases and 4 bases, in that order; junction bases with no gene match: 10. The germline V gene has CDR1 MNHEY and CDR2 SMNVEV (reference sequence). On this clone: What it binds is unknown.

The chain couples TRBV27 to TRBJ2-1, with TRBD1 matching over 7 bases. This receptor was taken from a woman younger than 35 in good health and CMV-seropositive. Source material: PBMCs. For the CDR3, the DNA is TGTGCCAGCAACCCACAGGGGCCGAGGTACAATGAGCAGTTCTTC. Its protein is CASNPQGPRYNEQFF.